The present entry profiles one T cell receptor beta chain with its context. For a library built for alpha chains, this beta chain is a stray read; little rests on its size. The V gene end was trimmed by 6 bases and the J gene end by 3 bases; junction bases not matched to a gene: 6. The CDR3 has 15 amino acids. TCRdb fed the RT-PCR reads into MiXCR, producing one record per CDR3 protein. This table has approximately 6,000 distinct CDR3 sequences, 90% to 95% appearing once. The source of this sequence is a female donor in good health, serving as a healthy control. This rearrangement joins TRBV12-3 or TRBV12-4 to TRBJ1-5; the match to TRBD1 covers 9 bases. Sequencing was carried out using memory CD4+ T cells from blood. The CDR3 bases are TGTGCCAGCAGACCCGACAGGGGGAACAATCAGCCCCAGCATTTT. Its translation: CASRPDRGNNQPQHF.